These 17 T cell receptor beta chains came from one sample sequenced in a study of blood T cell repertoires in COVID-19. This table comes from immunoSEQ multiplex PCR, and its TCRdb copy is limited to in-frame clones, with some not included. Here the sample spans about 150,000 clones, 83% being singletons. The sequenced material came from peripheral blood. The source of these receptors is a woman in her sixties or seventies with COVID-19, enrolled during active disease.

V gene TRBV5-6 combines with J gene TRBJ2-3; 11 nucleotides align to TRBD1. Looked up from germline, CDR1 is SGHDT and CDR2 is YYEEEE. After removal of 0 bases from V and 10 bases from J, the junction contained 7 bases not matched to a gene. CDR3 length: 15 amino acids. Here the CDR3 reads CASSLGTGGARPQYF. Written as DNA, the CDR3 is TGTGCCAGCAGCTTGGGGACAGGGGGCGCGAGGCCGCAGTATTTT.

The genes are TRBV9 and TRBJ2-1; 8 bases map to TRBD1. CDR3 length equals 15 residues. The germline V gene has CDR1 SGDLS and CDR2 YYNGEE. Trimming at V came to 4 bases and at J to 3 bases, leaving 6 bases not matched to a gene. This CDR3 reads CASSFGQGVYNEQFF. CDR3 nucleotides: TGTGCCAGCAGCTTCGGACAGGGAGTCTACAATGAGCAGTTCTTC.

The J gene is TRBJ2-2, the V gene TRBV5-4; 7 bases are a match to TRBD2. CDR1 SGHNT and CDR2 YYREEE come from the germline V gene (reference sequence). The length of the CDR3 is 15 residues. J lost 4 bases, V lost 0 bases, and 3 bases had no gene match. The CDR3 nucleotides are TGTGCCAGCAGCTTGGAGCTAGCGGTCACCGGGGAGCTGTTTTTT. It encodes CASSLELAVTGELFF.

The gene calls are TRBV20-1 and TRBJ2-5; D call uncertain. V was shortened by 3 bases and J by 3 bases, with 11 bases between the two germline ends. This CDR3 has 13 amino acids. Germline V gives CDR1 DFQATT, CDR2 SNEGSKA (reference sequence). CDR3: CSASLRRKETQYF. In DNA form, the CDR3 reads TGCAGTGCTAGTCTTCGGCGGAAAGAGACCCAGTACTTC.

The CDR3 sequence: CASSYRETPRYTF. CDR3 DNA: TGTGCCAGCAGTTATCGAGAAACCCCACGGTACACCTTC. The V gene is TRBV6-5, the J gene TRBJ1-2; D is unclear. V was pared by 3 bases and J by 11 bases, with 16 bases between. Germline V gene data show CDR1 as MNHEY and CDR2 as SVGAGI. The CDR3 has 13 residues.

This chain connects TRBV7-2 to TRBJ1-5; D is perhaps TRBD1 (6 bases). CDR1 SGHTA and CDR2 FQGNSA come from the germline V gene. Trimming took 5 bases from V and 2 from J, leaving 10 bases between them. This CDR3 region has 14 residues. As DNA, the CDR3 is TGTGCCAGCAGCCCGGGGGGCGGCAATCAGCCCCAGCATTTT. It translates to CASSPGGGNQPQHF.

As DNA, the CDR3 is TGCAGCGTTGAAAAGGGGCAGAATACATGGGAGACCCAGTACTTC. Translation gives CSVEKGQNTWETQYF. V and J are TRBV29-1 and TRBJ2-5, with D perhaps matching TRBD1 (5 bases). V lost 2 bases, J lost 5 bases, and 18 bases lay in between. The CDR3 length is 15 residues. Per the germline V gene, CDR1 is SQVTM and CDR2 is ANQGSEA.

This clone was detected only once. V usage is TRBV6-5 and J usage is TRBJ1-2; TRBD1 matches at 11 bases. CDR3 length: 15 residues. With 8 bases clipped from V and 7 bases from J, the junction kept 12 bases outside the gene matches. Germline CDR1 MNHEY, CDR2 SVGAGI. This chain's CDR3 is CASFPGQGGVFGYTF. In nucleotides, the CDR3 is TGTGCCAGCTTCCCGGGACAGGGGGGAGTTTTTGGCTACACCTTC.

V usage is TRBV12-3 or TRBV12-4 and J usage is TRBJ2-7, with D unresolved. The CDR3 consists of 13 residues. The V end lost 0 bases, the J end lost 4 bases, and 7 bases lay between the germline ends. The CDR3 here is CASSLAEFYEQYF. For the CDR3, the DNA is TGTGCCAGCAGTTTAGCGGAGTTTTACGAGCAGTACTTC.

The V and J genes are TRBV19 and TRBJ1-2; tentative D call: TRBD1 (5 bases). Trimming removed 7 bases from V and 8 bases from J, with 17 bases in between. The germline V gene has CDR1 LNHDA and CDR2 SQIVND (reference sequence). The CDR3 has 13 amino acids. The chain's CDR3 is CASTVGRVGGYTF. The CDR3 DNA sequence: TGTGCCAGTACAGTGGGCAGGGTTGGCGGCTACACCTTC.

The chain couples TRBV21-1 to TRBJ1-3. TRBV21-1 is marked as a pseudogene. The CDR3 is 17 residues long. The CDR3, as DNA: TGTGCCAGCAGCAAAGTCCTGCGGGGCCCCTCTGGAAACACCATATATTTT. It yields the protein CASSKVLRGPSGNTIYF.

The rearrangement links TRBV6-4 to TRBJ2-2; D may be TRBD2 (6 bases). Germline CDR1 is MRHNA and CDR2 is SNTAGT. CDR3 length: 15 residues. The V end was cut by 4 bases, the J end by 2 bases, with 11 bases between. The CDR3 is CASSASGLNTGELFF. In DNA, the CDR3 is TGTGCCAGCAGTGCCTCGGGACTTAACACCGGGGAGCTGTTTTTT.

This clone was seen only a few times. The chain uses TRBV4-1 and TRBJ2-7, with D tentatively TRBD1 (5 bases). The V gene lost 4 bases and the J gene lost 0 bases, with 13 bases spanning the gap. This CDR3 has 15 residues. Germline values: CDR1 MGHRA, CDR2 YSYEKL. The chain's CDR3 is CASSLGVGGSYEQYF. CDR3 DNA: TGCGCCAGCAGCCTAGGGGTGGGCGGCTCCTACGAGCAGTACTTC.

The chain has TRBV5-4 and TRBJ2-3, with 9 bases lining up with TRBD2. The CDR3 contains 16 residues. Germline CDR1 and CDR2: SGHNT and YYREEE (reference sequence). V gave up 0 bases and J gave up 2 bases; unmatched junction bases: 4. The CDR3 DNA is TGTGCCAGCAGCTTGGGAGGGACTAGCTCCACAGATACGCAGTATTTT. As protein: CASSLGGTSSTDTQYF.

This clone has just one count. This chain connects TRBV2 to TRBJ1-5, with D unresolved. The CDR3 runs to 13 residues. CDR1 and CDR2 from the germline V gene are SNHLY and FYNNEI. Trimming cost V 7 bases and J 0 bases, with 7 bases left between them. In DNA form, the CDR3 reads TGTGCCAGCAAGATAGATAGCAATCAGCCCCAGCATTTT. Translating gives CASKIDSNQPQHF.

The chain is built from TRBV25-1 and TRBJ1-2; a weak D match, TRBD1 (5 bases). This CDR3 has 16 residues. The V end was cut by 6 bases, the J end by 2 bases, with 19 bases between. Germline V gene lookup returns CDR1 MGHDK and CDR2 SYGVNS. The CDR3 region has the DNA TGTGCCAGCAGCCCCACCCGGGACTTCGCGAACTATGGCTACACCTTC. Protein sequence: CASSPTRDFANYGYTF.

The genes are TRBV5-4 and TRBJ1-2; 8 bases are a match to TRBD1. CDR1 is SGHNT, CDR2 YYREEE, per germline (reference sequence). With 5 bases clipped from V and 4 bases from J, the junction kept 4 bases outside the gene matches. This CDR3 spans 13 amino acids. The CDR3: CASSPTGGYGYTF. CDR3 nucleotide sequence: TGTGCCAGCAGTCCCACAGGGGGCTATGGCTACACCTTC.